The rows below give T cell receptor beta chains drawn from one sample of a study of blood T cell repertoires in COVID-19. The data were produced by immunoSEQ multiplex PCR, yet TCRdb's version contains in-frame clones alone and is incomplete. The sample yields about 250,000 clones, less than 90% seen once. The sample comprised PBMCs or T cells enriched from blood (not recorded which). The origin of the receptors is a woman between 50 and 59 years old who had recovered from COVID-19. CDR3s include the opening cysteine and the closing phenylalanine or tryptophan. The D gene is left open where the match is weak. Not all rows give a size; the values are once, few, many and, for expanded clones, a class.

>TRBV5-1|TRBD1|-|TRBJ1-4
TGCGCCAGCAGCTCGACAGGGGCTGCAACTAATGAAAAACTGTTTTTT
CASSSTGAATNEKLFF
>TRBV25-1|-|few|TRBJ2-2
TGTGCCAGCAGTGACCCTCGCAGGGTCGGCGGGGAGCTGTTTTTT
CASSDPRRVGGELFF
>TRBV4-3|TRBD2|-|TRBJ2-1
TGCGCCAGCAGCCAAGAACGGTCTAGCGGAATTTACAATGAGCAGTTCTTC
CASSQERSSGIYNEQFF
>TRBV19|-|-|TRBJ2-5
TGTGCCAGTAGTATCTCCGACAGGTTCCAAGAGACCCAGTACTTC
CASSISDRFQETQYF
>TRBV11-2|TRBD1|-|TRBJ2-5
TGTGCCAGCAGCCTGGGGGACAGGGAGGAGACCCAGTACTTC
CASSLGDREETQYF
>TRBV21-1|-|-|TRBJ2-1
TGTGCCAGCAGCAAATGCGGCTACAATGAGCAGTTCTTC
CASSKCGYNEQFF
>TRBV28|TRBD1|-|TRBJ1-1
TGTGCCAGCAGTCCGGGGACAGGGGCGAACACTGAAGCTTTCTTT
CASSPGTGANTEAFF
>TRBV7-2|TRBD2|-|TRBJ2-3
TGTGCCAGCAGCTCTGTAGCGGGAGCAACCACAGATACGCAGTATTTT
CASSSVAGATTDTQYF
>TRBV7-2|TRBD2|-|TRBJ2-3
TGTGCCAGCAGCCGGGGGGCTAGCGGGAGGTTGACAGATACGCAGTATTTT
CASSRGASGRLTDTQYF
>TRBV5-4|TRBD1|-|TRBJ1-2
TGTGCCACCAGACAGGGGGTCGATGGCTACACCTTC
CATRQGVDGYTF
>TRBV7-8|-|-|TRBJ1-1
TGTGCCAGCAGCTTAAGGGGGATCCTTGAAGCTTTCTTT
CASSLRGILEAFF
>TRBV5-6|TRBD1|-|TRBJ2-2
TGTGCCAGCACCTCGGGGAAGGGGGCATCCGGGGAGCTGTTTTTT
CASTSGKGASGELFF
>TRBV7-9|-|once|TRBJ1-1
TGTGCCAGCAGCACAAGGAACACTGAAGCTTTCTTT
CASSTRNTEAFF
>TRBV6-5|TRBD1|-|TRBJ1-5
TGTGCCAGCAGTTACTCGAACAGGGGTGACCAGCCCCAGCATTTT
CASSYSNRGDQPQHF
>TRBV28|-|-|TRBJ1-1
TGTGCCAGCAGGAGGGCAGGAATAGAGGGTGAAGCTTTCTTT
CASRRAGIEGEAFF
>TRBV30|-|-|TRBJ1-2
TGTGCCTGGAGCGCTCCCGACAGTGCTGCTAACTATGGCTACACCTTC
CAWSAPDSAANYGYTF
>TRBV28|-|-|TRBJ2-3
TGTGCCAGCAGTCCTGGGGCGACAGATACGCAGTATTTT
CASSPGATDTQYF
>TRBV7-2|TRBD1|-|TRBJ1-1
TGTGCCAGCAGCTCCTGGACAGGGGACACTGAAGCTTTCTTT
CASSSWTGDTEAFF
>TRBV12-3/TRBV12-4|-|-|TRBJ1-1
TGTGCCAGCAGTTTTGGGGGGGGCGAAGCTTTCTTT
CASSFGGGEAFF
>TRBV30|TRBD1|-|TRBJ1-5
TGTGCCTGGAGTAGAGACAGGGGTGGCAATCAGCCCCAGCATTTT
CAWSRDRGGNQPQHF
>TRBV6-5|-|-|TRBJ1-5
TGTGCCAGCAGAACAGGGTATGATAGCAATCAGCCCCAGCATTTT
CASRTGYDSNQPQHF
>TRBV7-2|-|-|TRBJ1-3
TGTGCCAGCAGCTTAGGCGGCCCGCCGGGAAACACCATATATTTT
CASSLGGPPGNTIYF
>TRBV27|TRBD2|-|TRBJ2-6
TGTGCCAGCACCCTTAGACAGGGCGGGACTAGCGTCTCTGGGGCCAACGTCCTGACTTTC
CASTLRQGGTSVSGANVLTF
>TRBV24-1|TRBD1|few|TRBJ2-5
TGTGCCACCAGTGACCCATCGGGACAGACGAAGACCCAGTACTTC
CATSDPSGQTKTQYF
>TRBV10-2|-|-|TRBJ2-1
TGCGCCAGCGGGGTCAGTGGGAGCCTCTACAATGAGCAGTTCTTC
CASGVSGSLYNEQFF
>TRBV5-6|TRBD2|-|TRBJ2-2
TGTGCCAGCAGCCCGAGGGCGGGAGAACTCACCGGGGAGCTGTTTTTT
CASSPRAGELTGELFF
>TRBV19|TRBD2|-|TRBJ2-5
TGTGCCAGTAGTCCGGGACTAGCGGTCGTTGGGGAGACCCAGTACTTC
CASSPGLAVVGETQYF